One sample yielded the 17 T cell receptor beta chains listed below, sequenced in a study of tumor-infiltrating lymphocytes in localized non-small cell lung cancer. Assay: immunoSEQ multiplex PCR; the TCRdb copy retains only in-frame clones and omits some. Among about 24,000 clones listed, around 62% were seen once. Sequenced sample: lung tumor tissue. The receptors derive from a human donor with non-small cell lung cancer.

The genes are TRBV4-1 and TRBJ2-1; 9 bases match TRBD2. CDR1 MGHRA and CDR2 YSYEKL come from the germline V gene. The V segment lost 4 bases and the J segment 7 bases; nucleotides outside the gene matches: 8. The CDR3 loop spans 15 amino acids. The CDR3 is CASSPRDSGSNEQFF. The CDR3 DNA is TGCGCCAGCAGCCCCCGCGATAGCGGGAGTAATGAGCAGTTCTTC.

V gene TRBV18 combines with J gene TRBJ2-5, with 8 positions matching TRBD1. With the DNA end fitting TRBJ2-7 better, the J assignment may be wrong. Germline V gene lookup returns CDR1 KGHSH and CDR2 LQKENI. The CDR3 length is 15 residues. CDR3 DNA: TGTGCCAGCTCACCGTCAGGGACAGGTGATTACGAGCAGTACTTC. Translating it yields CASSPSGTGDYEQYF.

In DNA form, the CDR3 reads TGTGCCTGGACCAGTTGGGGTAGAATGAACACTGAAGCTTTCTTT. It yields the protein CAWTSWGRMNTEAFF. The rearrangement uses TRBV30 and TRBJ1-1; D gene unclear. The germline V and J ends were trimmed by 4 bases and 0 bases, with 15 bases remaining between them. Germline values: CDR1 GTSNPN, CDR2 SVGIG (reference sequence). The CDR3 sequence is 15 residues long. The full variable domain, completed using reference TRBV30 and TRBJ1-1, is SQTIHQWPATLVQPVGSPLSLECTVEGTSNPNLYWYRQAAGRGLQLLFYSVGIGQISSEVPQNLSASRPQDRQFILSSKKLLLSDSGFYLCAWTSWGRMNTEAFFGQGTRLTVV.

The chain carries TRBV7-8 and TRBJ1-5; 9 positions match TRBD1. V trimming: 4 bases; J trimming: 1 base; junction bases outside the gene matches: 8. Germline CDR1 and CDR2: SGHVS and FQNEAQ. The CDR3 is made up of 17 amino acids. The CDR3 DNA follows: TGTGCCAGCAGCTCGTATTGGGGACAGGGAAGCAATCAGCCCCAGCATTTT. Encoded protein: CASSSYWGQGSNQPQHF.

The chain carries TRBV18 and TRBJ2-3; D gene ambiguous. Germline V gives CDR1 KGHSH, CDR2 LQKENI. Trimming stripped 8 bases from V and 3 bases from J, with 12 bases between. The CDR3 extends over 13 amino acids. CDR3 bases: TGTGCCAGCACGCGAGTATTGACAGATACGCAGTATTTT. Amino acids: CASTRVLTDTQYF.

The chain links TRBV5-1 to TRBJ2-1, with 9 bases lining up with TRBD1. The CDR3 runs to 15 residues. V shed 4 bases, J shed 8 bases, and the junction held 10 bases outside the gene matches. Germline V gene data show CDR1 as SGHRS and CDR2 as YFSETQ. The CDR3 reads CASSNPGQGLDEQFF. CDR3 DNA sequence: TGCGCCAGCAGCAATCCAGGACAGGGGTTAGATGAGCAGTTCTTC.

This clone came up a few times. V gene TRBV2 combines with J gene TRBJ2-1; D is possibly TRBD2 (5 bases). The germline CDR1 and CDR2 sequences are SNHLY and FYNNEI. The V gene lost 7 bases and the J gene lost 6 bases, with 13 bases spanning the gap. The CDR3 is 13 amino acids. CDR3 nucleotide sequence: TGTGCCAGCAAAGTTAGAGGGAGCAATGAGCAGTTCTTC. It codes for CASKVRGSNEQFF.

V is TRBV2 and J is TRBJ2-2; D is perhaps TRBD2 (6 bases). The germline V gene has CDR1 SNHLY and CDR2 FYNNEI. The CDR3 is 14 residues long. V lost 3 bases and J 3 bases, leaving 8 bases between the germline ends. CDR3 region: CASSEGTYTGELFF. The CDR3 DNA is TGTGCCAGCAGTGAGGGGACTTACACCGGGGAGCTGTTTTTT.

The chain has TRBV5-1 and TRBJ2-1; no firm D call. In germline, CDR1 is SGHRS, CDR2 YFSETQ. V lost 0 bases to trimming and J lost 3 bases, with 10 bases between them. CDR3 length: 15 amino acids. This chain's CDR3 is CASSLGVGSYNEQFF. As DNA, the CDR3 is TGCGCCAGCAGCTTGGGTGTAGGAAGCTACAATGAGCAGTTCTTC.

The chain links TRBV15 to TRBJ2-5; unclear D gene. This CDR3 spans 13 amino acids. With 2 bases removed from V and 5 bases from J, the gap between germline ends came to 9 bases. Germline CDR1 and CDR2: LNHNV and YYDKDF (reference sequence). The CDR3 loop is CATSRNARETQYF. The CDR3 DNA sequence: TGTGCCACCAGCAGAAACGCGCGGGAGACCCAGTACTTC.

This clone has more than one count but fewer than ten. This rearrangement joins TRBV11-2 to TRBJ2-7; possible D gene TRBD2, 6 bases. V was trimmed by 3 bases and J by 3 bases, leaving 12 bases between them. Germline V gives CDR1 SGHAT, CDR2 FQNNGV. This CDR3 has 14 residues. The CDR3: CASSFRGGNYEQYF. CDR3 bases: TGTGCCAGCAGCTTTCGTGGAGGGAACTACGAGCAGTACTTC.

The chain recombines TRBV28 with TRBJ1-1; D perhaps matches TRBD1 (5 bases). Trimming took 2 bases from V and 8 from J, leaving 15 bases between them. CDR3 length: 14 amino acids. Germline V lookup: CDR1 MDHEN, CDR2 SYDVKM. The CDR3 loop is CASSLGDSLLEAFF. As DNA, the CDR3 is TGTGCCAGCAGTTTAGGAGACAGTTTATTAGAAGCTTTCTTT.

The V gene is TRBV6-5, the J gene TRBJ1-2; D unresolved. V was pared by 5 bases and J by 7 bases, with 17 bases between. In germline, CDR1 is MNHEY, CDR2 SVGAGI. The CDR3 totals 14 residues. In DNA, the CDR3 is TGTGCCAGCAGTCCCGACGCCGAGGTTTCTGGCTACACCTTC. The encoded protein is CASSPDAEVSGYTF.

The J gene is TRBJ2-7, the V gene TRBV6-6, with a weak D call TRBD2 (6 bases). The V gene's germline CDR1 is MNHNY and CDR2 SVGAGI (reference sequence). CDR3 size: 14 residues. The germline V and J ends were trimmed by 10 bases and 3 bases, with 19 bases remaining between them. This CDR3 is CATTGWDSSYEQYF. The CDR3 DNA follows: TGTGCCACCACGGGGTGGGACTCTAGCTACGAGCAGTACTTC.

The chain combines TRBV19 with TRBJ2-5, with TRBD2 as a possible D gene (5 bases). The germline V gene has CDR1 LNHDA and CDR2 SQIVND (reference sequence). This CDR3 has 15 residues. Trimming took off 1 base at V and 4 bases at J, with 13 bases between the two ends. The CDR3 reads CASSIGGFVGETQYF. In DNA form, the CDR3 reads TGTGCCAGTAGTATAGGAGGGTTTGTAGGAGAGACCCAGTACTTC.

This clone was counted once. V is TRBV5-1 and J is TRBJ2-2, with 12 bases identical to TRBD2. The CDR3 length is 17 residues. Germline V lookup: CDR1 SGHRS, CDR2 YFSETQ. With 0 bases clipped from V and 5 bases from J, the junction kept 5 bases outside the gene matches. The CDR3 DNA reads as TGCGCCAGCAGCTTGGGACTAGCGGGAGATAAGACCGGGGAGCTGTTTTTT. Protein product: CASSLGLAGDKTGELFF.

This clone was seen only a few times. This sequence joins TRBV11-2 and TRBJ1-1; D unclear. The CDR3 spans 14 residues. V shed 1 base and J shed 7 bases, with 13 bases lying between them. Germline CDR1 SGHAT, CDR2 FQNNGV. The CDR3 DNA sequence: TGTGCCAGCAGCTTAGGCGGTTGGCAGCATGAAGCTTTCTTT. This sequence encodes CASSLGGWQHEAFF.